The 25 T cell receptor beta chains below come from one sample, sequenced in a study of metastatic and nonmetastatic thyroid tumors. Each patient came to thyroid surgery without any prior treatment (of any kind). TCRdb re-called the PCR reads through MiXCR. The sample yields under 25,000 clones, around 21% seen once. Sequencing used blood. These receptors all stem from a female donor with papillary thyroid cancer or a benign thyroid nodule (not recorded which). Some clones in this sample may be carry-over from other donors' samples.

The table lists this clone with many counts. The V call is TRBV20-1, the J call TRBJ2-2, with TRBD2 matching over 10 bases. CDR3 size: 14 residues. From germline, CDR1 is DFQATT and CDR2 SNEGSKA (reference sequence). With V trimmed by 8 bases and J by 0 bases, 3 bases remained unmatched. In DNA, the CDR3 is TGCAGTTCCAGCGGGGGGGCGAACACCGGGGAGCTGTTTTTT. This translates into CSSSGGANTGELFF.

By its share, this clone is medium-sized (0.01 to 0.1%). The gene calls are TRBV12-3 or TRBV12-4 and TRBJ2-1, with TRBD2 as a possible D gene (6 bases). V lost 6 bases and J lost 3, with 12 bases in between. This CDR3 is built from 14 residues. The CDR3 is CASSLGGSYNEQFF. CDR3 DNA: TGTGCCAGCAGCCTCGGGGGAAGCTACAATGAGCAGTTCTTC.

This clone was counted between two and nine times. This sequence joins TRBV6-2 or TRBV6-3 and TRBJ1-1; D unresolved. The CDR3 contains 13 residues. The ends were cut back, 6 bases at V and 3 bases at J, with 11 bases in the middle. Germline CDR1 is MNHEY and CDR2 is SVGEGT. CDR3 DNA: TGTGCCAGCAGGCGGAGTGGGTACACTGAAGCTTTCTTT. This sequence encodes CASRRSGYTEAFF.

Many counts were recorded for this clone. The V call is TRBV20-1, the J call TRBJ1-2, with a possible D match to TRBD1 (6 bases). V was clipped by 2 bases and J by 0 bases, with 10 bases between them. CDR1 is DFQATT and CDR2 is SNEGSKA in the germline V gene (reference sequence). This CDR3 has 14 residues. CDR3 residues: CSARNRETNYGYTF. DNA for the CDR3: TGCAGTGCTAGAAACAGGGAAACTAACTATGGCTACACCTTC.

This clone has a count of ten or more. This rearrangement joins TRBV3-1 to TRBJ1-5, with D perhaps TRBD1 (5 bases). The CDR3 extends over 14 amino acids. The germline gives CDR1 LGHDT, CDR2 YNNKEL (reference sequence). V was shortened by 1 base and J by 7 bases, with 11 bases between the two germline ends. Here the CDR3 DNA reads TGTGCCAGCAGCCAAGGGGGGATGGGCCAGCCCCAGCATTTT. Its protein product is CASSQGGMGQPQHF. Full variable domain (rest looked up from reference TRBV3-1 and TRBJ1-5): DTAVSQTPKYLVTQMGNDKSIKCEQNLGHDTMYWYKQDSKKFLKIMFSYNNKELIINETVPNRFSPKSPDKAHLNLHINSLELGDSAVYFCASSQGGMGQPQHFGDGTRLSIL.

This CDR3 is CASCVSGTEAFF. CDR3 DNA: TGTGCCAGCTGTGTGTCGGGCACTGAAGCTTTCTTT. V and J are TRBV12-3 or TRBV12-4 and TRBJ1-1; D is ambiguous. V dropped 8 bases and J dropped 4 bases, with 11 bases sitting between them. The length of the CDR3 is 12 residues.

As for this clone: A read error may explain this, as a much larger clone is one base away. This chain joins TRBV7-2 and TRBJ1-4; D is perhaps TRBD1 (5 bases). The CDR3 spans 14 residues. From germline, CDR1 is SGHTA and CDR2 FQGNSA. The CDR3 sequence: CASSLLGTGEKLSF. CDR3 in DNA: TGTGCCAGCAGCTTATTGGGTACAGGAGAAAAACTGTCTTTT. Using reference TRBV7-2 and TRBJ1-4 for the parts outside the CDR3, the full variable domain is GAGVSQSPSNKVTEKGKDVELRCDPISGHTALYWYRQSLGQGLEFLIYFQGNSAPDKSGLPSDRFSAERTGGSVSTLTIQRTQQEDSAVYLCASSLLGTGEKLSFGSGTQLSVL.

This clone was picked up many times. The genes are TRBV30 and TRBJ1-4; the D gene is possibly TRBD1 (6 bases). The CDR3 runs to 14 residues. Germline V gives CDR1 GTSNPN, CDR2 SVGIG (reference sequence). V was cut by 3 bases and J by 4 bases, with 12 bases left in between. This CDR3 is CAWSSGQYNEKLFF. The CDR3 bases are TGTGCCTGGAGCTCCGGACAGTATAATGAAAAACTGTTTTTT.

The chain joins TRBV10-1 to TRBJ1-2, with D hard to call. The V end was cut by 11 bases, the J end by 0 bases, with 13 bases between. Germline CDR1 is WNHNN and CDR2 is SYGVQD (reference sequence). The CDR3 contains 13 residues. CDR3 amino acids: CAARSGPNYGYTF. The DNA of the CDR3 is TGCGCCGCCCGAAGTGGGCCTAACTATGGCTACACCTTC.

Relative to its sample, this clone is medium-sized (0.01 to 0.1%). The chain combines TRBV6-1 with TRBJ1-3; D is uncertain. CDR1 and CDR2 (germline): MNHNS, SASEGT. V was trimmed by 4 bases and J by 0 bases, leaving 4 bases between them. CDR3 length equals 13 residues. CDR3 loop: CASSVDSGNTIYF. The CDR3 DNA follows: TGTGCCAGCAGTGTCGACTCTGGAAACACCATATATTTT.

This clone was picked up a small number of times. The junction differs from germline at one of its ends, possibly a read error. This chain joins TRBV28 and TRBJ2-5, with 8 bases that match TRBD1. CDR3 length equals 15 residues. The germline V gene encodes CDR1 MDHEN and CDR2 SYDVKM. CDR3 sequence: CAGSPLDRAQKTQYF. DNA of the CDR3: TGTGCCGGCAGTCCCCTGGACAGGGCCCAGAAGACCCAGTACTTC. Combining the CDR3 with reference TRBV28 and TRBJ2-5 gives the whole variable domain DVKVTQSSRYLVKRTGEKVFLECVQDMDHENMFWYRQDPGLGLRLIYFSYDVKMKEKGDIPEGYSVSREKKERFSLILESASTNQTSMYLCAGSPLDRAQKTQYFGPGTRLLVL.

The V call is TRBV10-3, the J call TRBJ2-2, with 15 bases matching TRBD2. The ends lost 7 bases at V and 7 bases at J; junction bases unmatched: 13. The germline V gene has CDR1 ENHRY and CDR2 SYGVKD. CDR3 length equals 18 residues. CDR3 protein: CAIIVPRGTSGRFGELFF. The CDR3 nucleotides read TGTGCCATCATTGTACCGCGCGGGACTAGCGGGAGGTTCGGGGAGCTGTTTTTT.

By share of the sample, this clone is medium-sized (0.01 to 0.1%). This sample also contains other DNA sequences that code for the same CDR3. This rearrangement joins TRBV7-2 to TRBJ2-7; possibly TRBD1 for D (6 bases). Looked up from germline, CDR1 is SGHTA and CDR2 is FQGNSA. V was pared by 0 bases and J by 3 bases, with 9 bases between. The CDR3 has 14 amino acids. Here the CDR3 reads CASSLAGTYYEQYF. The CDR3 coding sequence is TGTGCCAGCAGCTTAGCGGGGACATACTACGAGCAGTACTTC.

This clone was counted at least ten times. A much bigger clone sits one base away, suggesting this may be a read error. V and J are TRBV27 and TRBJ1-6; D remains unclear. The CDR3 consists of 15 residues. CDR1 and CDR2 from the germline V gene are MNHEY and SMNVEV (reference sequence). For the CDR3, the DNA is TGTGCCAGCAGTTTAGATATGGGTTATAATTCACCCTTCCACTTT. Residues: CASSLDMGYNSPFHF.

Comments on this clone: This is likely a read error, given that the CDR3 carries no conserved phenylalanine or tryptophan at its end. CDR3 nucleotides: TGTGCCAGCCAGGGACAGGGTCAGGGCTACACCTTA. This sequence encodes CASQGQGQGYTL. V gene TRBV19 combines with J gene TRBJ1-2; TRBD1 agrees at 9 bases. V trimming: 9 bases; J trimming: 8 bases; junction bases outside the gene matches: 7. The CDR3 is 12 residues long. Germline CDR1 reads LNHDA; CDR2 reads SQIVND (reference sequence).

The table lists this clone with many counts. J is TRBJ2-7 and V is TRBV4-1; weak D call: TRBD1 (7 bases). Germline V gene sequence: CDR1 MGHRA, CDR2 YSYEKL. V was shortened by 4 bases and J by 1 base, with 14 bases between the two germline ends. This CDR3 has 15 amino acids. The CDR3 reads CASSRGTDTSYEQYF. The CDR3 DNA sequence: TGCGCCAGCAGCCGCGGGACAGATACTTCCTACGAGCAGTACTTC.

This clone was picked up many times. The sample carries other DNA sequences with the same CDR3. V is TRBV29-1 and J is TRBJ2-4; 10 bases align to TRBD1. CDR3 length: 14 amino acids. Germline trimming cut 6 bases from V and 9 bases from J; bases unmatched to any gene: 11. CDR1 and CDR2 from the germline V gene are SQVTM and ANQGSEA. In DNA, the CDR3 is TGCAGCGTCGTGACAGGGGGCCGCGTGGGCATTCAGTACTTC. Protein sequence: CSVVTGGRVGIQYF.

This clone was recorded at least ten times. The chain couples TRBV7-9 to TRBJ2-5, with D perhaps TRBD1 (6 bases). CDR3 length: 14 amino acids. Trimming removed 2 bases at V and 5 bases at J, with 12 bases between. Per the germline V gene, CDR1 is SEHNR and CDR2 is FQNEAQ (reference sequence). CDR3 coding DNA: TGTGCCAGCAGCTTATCTCAGGGGCCTGAGACCCAGTACTTC. It specifies CASSLSQGPETQYF.

The table lists this clone with many counts. The rearrangement links TRBV2 to TRBJ2-3, with a possible D match to TRBD2 (5 bases). Germline lookup yields CDR1 SNHLY and CDR2 FYNNEI. The CDR3 consists of 14 residues. V lost 7 bases to trimming and J lost 0 bases, with 11 bases between them. The CDR3 sequence is CASKEAISTDTQYF. CDR3 bases: TGTGCCAGCAAGGAGGCAATAAGCACAGATACGCAGTATTTT. Filled out from reference TRBV2 and TRBJ2-3, the complete variable domain reads EPEVTQTPSHQVTQMGQEVILRCVPISNHLYFYWYRQILGQKVEFLVSFYNNEISEKSEIFDDQFSVERPDGSNFTLKIRSTKLEDSAMYFCASKEAISTDTQYFGPGTRLTVL.

This clone was detected ten times or more. The V call is TRBV20-1, the J call TRBJ2-2; no clear D gene. The length of the CDR3 is 13 residues. Trimming shortened V by 5 bases and J by 4 bases, and 11 bases separated the two germline ends. Germline V gene sequence: CDR1 DFQATT, CDR2 SNEGSKA (reference sequence). The CDR3 DNA follows: TGCAGTGCTCCATTCTCCTCCACCGGGGAGCTGTTTTTT. As protein: CSAPFSSTGELFF.

This clone is medium-sized (0.01 to 0.1%) by share. As DNA, the CDR3 is TGTGCCAGCAGTCCGGACAGAGGTCAGCCCCAGCATTTT. Protein: CASSPDRGQPQHF. V usage is TRBV6-1 and J usage is TRBJ1-5; a possible D gene is TRBD1 (6 bases). V was clipped by 5 bases and J by 6 bases, with 11 bases between them. Germline V gene lookup returns CDR1 MNHNS and CDR2 SASEGT. The CDR3 length is 13 residues.

The V and J genes are TRBV30 and TRBJ1-4; TRBD1 matches 12 bases. The CDR3 has 17 amino acids. V lost 4 bases, J lost 1 base, and 7 bases stayed unmatched. Germline CDR1 GTSNPN, CDR2 SVGIG (reference sequence). The CDR3 nucleotides read TGTGCCTGGAACCGGGACAGGGGGCATATAACTAATGAAAAACTGTTTTTT. Amino acids: CAWNRDRGHITNEKLFF.

Details on this clone: A junction end diverges from the germline sequence, so it may reflect a read error. This chain links TRBV6-4 with TRBJ1-2, with a weak D call TRBD1 (5 bases). CDR1 is MRHNA and CDR2 is SNTAGT in the germline V gene. The CDR3 is 14 residues long. The CDR3 sequence is CAIGQGTRYYVYTF. Here the CDR3 DNA reads TGTGCCATCGGGCAGGGAACAAGATACTATGTCTACACCTTC.

This clone was seen repeatedly, ten times or more. The gene calls are TRBV9 and TRBJ1-1; no firm D call. CDR1 SGDLS and CDR2 YYNGEE come from the germline V gene. V dropped 1 base and J dropped 5 bases, with 12 bases sitting between them. The CDR3 sequence is 14 residues long. CDR3: CASSVWGFGTEAFF. In DNA form, the CDR3 reads TGTGCCAGCAGCGTATGGGGTTTTGGGACTGAAGCTTTCTTT.

There are many counts of this clone. The gene calls are TRBV30 and TRBJ2-7; possibly TRBD2 for D (5 bases). CDR3 size: 11 residues. Germline V gene sequence: CDR1 GTSNPN, CDR2 SVGIG (reference sequence). The germline V and J ends were trimmed by 6 bases and 1 base, with 7 bases remaining between them. The CDR3 sequence is CACAGSYEQYF. The CDR3 bases are TGTGCCTGCGCGGGTTCCTACGAGCAGTACTTC.